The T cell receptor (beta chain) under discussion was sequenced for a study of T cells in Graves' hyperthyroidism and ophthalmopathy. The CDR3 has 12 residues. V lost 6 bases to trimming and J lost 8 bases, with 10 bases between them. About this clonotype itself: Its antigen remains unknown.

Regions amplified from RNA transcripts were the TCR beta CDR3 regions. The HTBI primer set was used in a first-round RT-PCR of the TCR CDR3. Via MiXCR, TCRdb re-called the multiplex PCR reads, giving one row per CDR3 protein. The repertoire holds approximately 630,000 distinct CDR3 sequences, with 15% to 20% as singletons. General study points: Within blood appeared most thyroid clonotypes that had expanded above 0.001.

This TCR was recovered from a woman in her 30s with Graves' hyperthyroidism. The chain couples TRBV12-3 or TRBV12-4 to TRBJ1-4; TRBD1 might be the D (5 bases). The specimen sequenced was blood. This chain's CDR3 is CASRGGFEKLFF. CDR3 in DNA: TGTGCCAGCAGGGGGGGATTCGAAAAACTGTTTTTT.